These 27 T cell receptor beta chains were sequenced from one sample in a study of naive and memory T cell subsets. The antigens of these receptors remain unknown. Findings of the study overall: Possibly reflecting memory cells re-expressing CD45RA, a few larger clonotypes occurred in naive repertoires, especially CD8.

Two oligonucleotides, mixed equimolar, formed the beta constant-region primer covering TRBC1 and TRBC2. Four rounds of PCR amplified the ligated cDNA using nested alpha and beta constant-region primers plus SP2. One entry per CDR3 protein results from TCRdb running MiXCR on the UMI-ligation and nested PCR reads. The sample consists of roughly 92,000 distinct CDR3 sequences, about 10% of them appearing once. Material: naive CD4+ T cells from blood. The receptors stem from a human donor in good health.

V and J are TRBV7-9 and TRBJ1-6; 8 nucleotides match TRBD1. V was pared by 3 bases and J by 10 bases, with 14 bases of the junction left unmatched. CDR1 and CDR2 (germline): SEHNR, FQNEAQ (reference sequence). The CDR3 has 17 amino acids. The CDR3 sequence is CASSLGVRQGTVSPLHF. The CDR3 nucleotides read TGTGCCAGCAGCTTGGGCGTAAGACAGGGGACAGTATCACCCCTCCACTTT. Looking up the rest from reference TRBV7-9 and TRBJ1-6 gives the full variable domain: DTGVSQNPRHKITKRGQNVTFRCDPISEHNRLYWYRQTLGQGPEFLTYFQNEAQLEKSRLLSDRFSAERPKGSFSTLEIQRTEQGDSAMYLCASSLGVRQGTVSPLHFGNGTRLTVT.

The sample holds many counts of this clonotype. The chain recombines TRBV4-3 with TRBJ1-2, with unresolved D. Trimming shortened V by 1 base and J by 1 base, and 10 bases separated the two germline ends. The CDR3 length is 15 residues. Per the germline V gene, CDR1 is LGHNA and CDR2 is YSLEER. The CDR3 region is CASSQGRAYNYGYTF. In nucleotides, the CDR3 is TGCGCCAGCAGCCAAGGAAGGGCCTATAACTATGGCTACACCTTC.

This clonotype was counted between two and nine times. The V gene is TRBV18, the J gene TRBJ2-5; D is unclear. V was clipped by 0 bases and J by 2 bases, with 7 bases between them. The CDR3 extends over 14 amino acids. Germline V gives CDR1 KGHSH, CDR2 LQKENI. The CDR3 reads CASSPPSGQETQYF. The CDR3 DNA sequence: TGTGCCAGCTCACCACCGTCCGGGCAAGAGACCCAGTACTTC.

This clonotype has at least ten counts. The V call is TRBV7-2, the J call TRBJ2-1; D remains unclear. The CDR3 is made up of 14 amino acids. The germline gives CDR1 SGHTA, CDR2 FQGNSA. The germline V and J ends were trimmed by 1 base and 6 bases, with 10 bases remaining between them. The CDR3 DNA reads TGTGCCAGCAGCTTAGTTATGTGGACCAATGAGCAGTTCTTC. This gives the protein CASSLVMWTNEQFF. Full variable domain (rest looked up from reference TRBV7-2 and TRBJ2-1): GAGVSQSPSNKVTEKGKDVELRCDPISGHTALYWYRQSLGQGLEFLIYFQGNSAPDKSGLPSDRFSAERTGGSVSTLTIQRTQQEDSAVYLCASSLVMWTNEQFFGPGTRLTVL.

The chain couples TRBV7-9 to TRBJ1-1; no reliable D call. Germline V CDR1 and CDR2: SEHNR, FQNEAQ (reference sequence). The V end was cut by 3 bases, the J end by 1 base, with 12 bases between. The CDR3 is 15 amino acids. CDR3 sequence: CASSFDLVKNTEAFF. CDR3 nucleotides: TGTGCCAGCAGCTTTGACCTCGTGAAGAACACTGAAGCTTTCTTT.

In this sample, this clonotype turned up a few times. V and J are TRBV5-6 and TRBJ1-5, with unresolved D. The V gene lost 1 base and the J gene lost 0 bases, with 11 bases spanning the gap. The CDR3 runs 16 residues. CDR1 SGHDT and CDR2 YYEEEE come from the germline V gene. Here the CDR3 reads CASSLFPLNSNQPQHF. The CDR3 nucleotides read TGTGCCAGCAGCTTGTTTCCGCTAAATAGCAATCAGCCCCAGCATTTT.

The V gene is TRBV28, the J gene TRBJ2-5, with D hard to call. V was clipped by 11 bases and J by 6 bases, with 13 bases between them. The CDR3 is 11 amino acids. In germline, CDR1 is MDHEN, CDR2 SYDVKM. CDR3 DNA sequence: TGTGCCGTCTGGGCCGTGAAGACCCAGTACTTC. This translates into CAVWAVKTQYF.

This chain joins TRBV29-1 and TRBJ1-2, with D perhaps TRBD1 (6 bases). Germline lookup yields CDR1 SQVTM and CDR2 ANQGSEA. Deletions cut 6 bases from V and 2 bases from J, with 13 bases between. CDR3 length: 13 amino acids. CDR3 in DNA: TGCAGCGTATCAGGGGCGGGAAACTATGGCTACACCTTC. Encoded protein: CSVSGAGNYGYTF.

This clonotype was detected many times. The chain uses TRBV20-1 and TRBJ2-3, with D tentatively TRBD1 or TRBD2 (5 bases each). The V gene lost 6 bases and the J gene lost 2 bases, with 18 bases spanning the gap. Germline CDR1 and CDR2: DFQATT and SNEGSKA (reference sequence). This CDR3 has 15 amino acids. Written as DNA, the CDR3 is TGCAGTGCCATTCTCACGGGGCTTCACACAGATACGCAGTATTTT. Amino acid sequence: CSAILTGLHTDTQYF.

The V gene is TRBV29-1, the J gene TRBJ1-2, with D perhaps matching TRBD1 (5 bases). The CDR3 runs 12 residues. V lost 0 bases and J lost 13, with 15 bases in between. Germline CDR1 SQVTM, CDR2 ANQGSEA. The CDR3 DNA is TGCAGCGTTGAAGATGCCGGGACTTTTGGCACCTTC. Protein sequence: CSVEDAGTFGTF.

This clonotype was seen more than once but under ten times. The genes are TRBV6-2 or TRBV6-3 and TRBJ2-3; no reliable D call. This CDR3 region has 13 residues. Trimming pared 10 bases from V and 0 bases from J, leaving 11 bases between. Germline V CDR1 and CDR2: MNHEY, SVGEGT. For the CDR3, the DNA is TGTGCCACCGGCCATCGAAGCACAGATACGCAGTATTTT. This sequence encodes CATGHRSTDTQYF.

This clonotype was observed a handful of times. V gene TRBV24-1 combines with J gene TRBJ2-5; 8 bases match TRBD1. Germline trimming cut 4 bases from V and 3 bases from J; bases unmatched to any gene: 12. The CDR3 runs to 17 residues. Per the germline V gene, CDR1 is KGHDR and CDR2 is SFDVKD. CDR3 sequence reads: CATSDHPSTGVKETQYF. CDR3 sequence (DNA): TGTGCCACCAGTGACCACCCTTCGACAGGGGTGAAAGAGACCCAGTACTTC.

This clonotype was detected only once. The chain couples TRBV7-2 to TRBJ2-5; D call uncertain. CDR1 SGHTA and CDR2 FQGNSA come from the germline V gene. CDR3 size: 12 residues. V lost 3 bases and J 7 bases, leaving 9 bases between the germline ends. The CDR3 sequence: CASSLGYVTQYF. In DNA, the CDR3 is TGTGCCAGCAGCTTGGGGTATGTGACCCAGTACTTC.

In its sample, this clonotype was seen many times. This sequence joins TRBV11-3 and TRBJ2-1; weak D call: TRBD2 (5 bases). Trimming took 4 bases from V and 9 from J, leaving 10 bases between them. This CDR3 spans 12 amino acids. Germline CDR1 and CDR2: SGHNT and YENEEA. The CDR3, as DNA: TGTGCCAGCAGCTCCGAGCGGCCTGAGCAGTTCTTC. This encodes CASSSERPEQFF.

In this sample, this clonotype turned up a few times. This chain joins TRBV7-6 and TRBJ2-1; 8 nucleotides align to TRBD2. V was clipped by 1 base and J by 5 bases; unmatched bases: 19. The germline V gene encodes CDR1 SGHVS and CDR2 FNYEAQ. The CDR3 is made up of 20 amino acids. CDR3 sequence: CASSLVVAGGGPAMNNEQFF. DNA of the CDR3: TGTGCCAGCAGCTTAGTAGTTGCGGGCGGGGGGCCAGCGATGAACAATGAGCAGTTCTTC.

This clonotype was seen a handful of times. CDR3 loop: CASSNWDIQPQHF. CDR3 coding DNA: TGTGCCAGTAGTAATTGGGACATTCAGCCCCAGCATTTT. The V and J genes are TRBV19 and TRBJ1-5; the D gene is possibly TRBD1 (6 bases). Between the trimmed V and J ends, which lost 4 bases and 6 bases, there was a span of 10 bases. CDR1 and CDR2 (germline): LNHDA, SQIVND (reference sequence). The CDR3 contains 13 residues.

The V and J genes are TRBV7-2 and TRBJ1-6; D remains ambiguous. Per the germline V gene, CDR1 is SGHTA and CDR2 is FQGNSA. This CDR3 contains 16 residues. V was cut by 2 bases and J by 5 bases, with 13 bases left in between. The CDR3 sequence: CASSLLPRTDNSPLHF. In DNA, the CDR3 is TGTGCCAGCAGCTTATTACCCCGGACGGATAATTCACCCCTCCACTTT. Together with reference TRBV7-2 and TRBJ1-6, the CDR3 gives the full variable domain: GAGVSQSPSNKVTEKGKDVELRCDPISGHTALYWYRQSLGQGLEFLIYFQGNSAPDKSGLPSDRFSAERTGGSVSTLTIQRTQQEDSAVYLCASSLLPRTDNSPLHFGNGTRLTVT.

This clonotype has ten or more counts. J is TRBJ2-7 and V is TRBV20-1, with TRBD2 matching 10 bases. CDR1 and CDR2 (germline): DFQATT, SNEGSKA (reference sequence). This CDR3 is built from 14 residues. Trimming cost V 3 bases and J 2 bases; bases outside gene matches: 4. CDR3 nucleotides: TGCAGTGCTAGGTCTAGCGGGAGACCCTACGAGCAGTACTTC. Protein sequence: CSARSSGRPYEQYF.

This clonotype has just a few counts. The CDR3 region is CAISVGNNEKLFF. The DNA for the CDR3 is TGTGCCATCAGTGTGGGAAATAATGAAAAACTGTTTTTT. V is TRBV10-3 and J is TRBJ1-4, with D uncertain. The germline V and J ends were trimmed by 4 bases and 4 bases, with 7 bases remaining between them. The CDR3 length is 13 residues. Germline CDR1 ENHRY, CDR2 SYGVKD.

This clonotype was seen ten or more times. The genes are TRBV11-2 and TRBJ2-5, with 8 bases that match TRBD2. This CDR3 spans 17 amino acids. The germline V gene encodes CDR1 SGHAT and CDR2 FQNNGV. V lost 5 bases, J lost 5 bases, and 16 bases stayed unmatched. In DNA form, the CDR3 reads TGTGCCAGCAGCCGTCGGAGAGGAGCGGGAGCTTCGGAGACCCAGTACTTC. Residues: CASSRRRGAGASETQYF.

V gene TRBV2 combines with J gene TRBJ2-3; D is uncertain. The germline V gene has CDR1 SNHLY and CDR2 FYNNEI. Deletions cut 5 bases from V and 6 bases from J, with 6 bases between. The CDR3 has 11 residues. The CDR3 loop is CASSMRDTQYF. The CDR3 region has the DNA TGTGCCAGCAGTATGCGGGATACGCAGTATTTT.

The chain is built from TRBV6-5 and TRBJ1-4; D uncertain. Germline loops: CDR1 MNHEY, CDR2 SVGAGI. V was pared by 6 bases and J by 8 bases, with 16 bases between. The CDR3 runs 14 residues. The CDR3 DNA reads as TGTGCCAGCAGCGTCGAGGGTTCTGGAGAAAAACTGTTTTTT. It translates to CASSVEGSGEKLFF.

The chain has TRBV30 and TRBJ2-4, with 9 bases identical to TRBD1. CDR1 and CDR2 (germline): GTSNPN, SVGIG (reference sequence). The CDR3 runs 15 residues. Germline trimming cut 0 bases from V and 4 bases from J; bases unmatched to any gene: 4. CDR3 in DNA: TGTGCCTGGAGTGTCTTGACAGGGGGAAAAAACATTCAGTACTTC. This encodes CAWSVLTGGKNIQYF.

The chain uses TRBV27 and TRBJ2-5, with 10 nucleotides matching TRBD1. With V trimmed by 3 bases and J by 7 bases, 8 bases remained unmatched. This CDR3 is built from 15 residues. Germline lookup yields CDR1 MNHEY and CDR2 SMNVEV (reference sequence). CDR3 DNA sequence: TGTGCCAGCAGTTTCCGGGACAGGGGAATAACGACCCAGTACTTC. Translated, it gives CASSFRDRGITTQYF.

This clonotype was found a few times. J is TRBJ2-1 and V is TRBV15, with 9 bases matching TRBD1. J gave up 4 bases and V 3 bases, and 1 base lay outside the gene matches. The CDR3 runs to 14 residues. From germline, CDR1 is LNHNV and CDR2 YYDKDF (reference sequence). CDR3 protein: CATSRDRGYNEQFF. DNA of the CDR3: TGTGCCACCAGCAGGGACAGGGGATACAATGAGCAGTTCTTC. Complete variable domain (other parts from reference TRBV15 and TRBJ2-1): DAMVIQNPRYQVTQFGKPVTLSCSQTLNHNVMYWYQQKSSQAPKLLFHYYDKDFNNEADTPDNFQSRRPNTSFCFLDIRSPGLGDTAMYLCATSRDRGYNEQFFGPGTRLTVL.

The chain recombines TRBV5-5 with TRBJ1-3, with unresolved D. Per germline, CDR1 SGHKS and CDR2 YYEKEE (reference sequence). The V gene lost 6 bases and the J gene lost 3 bases, with 10 bases spanning the gap. This CDR3 is 13 amino acids long. CDR3 sequence (DNA): TGTGCCAGCACCCCCTTTGTTGGAAACACCATATATTTT. It codes for CASTPFVGNTIYF. The variable domain in full, with the rest retrieved from reference TRBV5-5 and TRBJ1-3, is DAGVTQSPTHLIKTRGQQVTLRCSPISGHKSVSWYQQVLGQGPQFIFQYYEKEERGRGNFPDRFSARQFPNYSSELNVNALLLGDSALYLCASTPFVGNTIYFGEGSWLTVV.

The chain uses TRBV4-3 and TRBJ2-7; no clear D. The V gene lost 2 bases and the J gene lost 0 bases, with 11 bases spanning the gap. The germline V gene has CDR1 LGHNA and CDR2 YSLEER. CDR3 size: 15 residues. The chain's CDR3 is CASSQRPFLSYEQYF. For the CDR3, the DNA is TGCGCCAGCAGCCAAAGGCCCTTTCTCTCCTACGAGCAGTACTTC.